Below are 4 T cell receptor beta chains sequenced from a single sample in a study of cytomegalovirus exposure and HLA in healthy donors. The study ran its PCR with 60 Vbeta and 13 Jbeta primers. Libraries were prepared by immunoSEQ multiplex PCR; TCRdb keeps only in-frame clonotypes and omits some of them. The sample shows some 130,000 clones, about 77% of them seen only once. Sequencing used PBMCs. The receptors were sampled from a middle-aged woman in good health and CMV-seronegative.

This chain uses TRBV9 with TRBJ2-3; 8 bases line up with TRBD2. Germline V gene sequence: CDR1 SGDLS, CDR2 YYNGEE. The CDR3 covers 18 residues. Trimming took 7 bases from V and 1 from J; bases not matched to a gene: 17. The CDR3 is CASAAGTSGSQGTDTQYF. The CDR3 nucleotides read TGTGCCAGCGCCGCCGGGACTAGTGGATCTCAGGGCACAGATACGCAGTATTTT.

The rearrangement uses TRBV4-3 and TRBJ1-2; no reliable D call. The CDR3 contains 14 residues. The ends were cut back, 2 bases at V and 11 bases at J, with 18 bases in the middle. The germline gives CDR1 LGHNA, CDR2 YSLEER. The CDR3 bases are TGCGCCAGCAGCCAAACCGGGATACGACATTTGTACACCTTC. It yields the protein CASSQTGIRHLYTF.

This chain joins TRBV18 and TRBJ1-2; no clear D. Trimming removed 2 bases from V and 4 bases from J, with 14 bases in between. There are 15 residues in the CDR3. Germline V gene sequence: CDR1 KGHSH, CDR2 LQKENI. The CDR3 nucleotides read TGTGCCAGCTCACCAGGGCATCCAGGAGGCTATGGCTACACCTTC. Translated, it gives CASSPGHPGGYGYTF.

The CDR3 coding sequence is TGTGCCAGCAGCTTATGGACAGGGGATTGGAATGAGCAGTTCTTC. Amino acid sequence: CASSLWTGDWNEQFF. V gene TRBV7-2 combines with J gene TRBJ2-1, with 9 nucleotides matching TRBD1. Per the germline V gene, CDR1 is SGHTA and CDR2 is FQGNSA. V dropped 2 bases and J dropped 7; count of bases not matched to a gene: 6. The CDR3 is 15 residues long.